This T cell receptor (beta chain) emerged from a study of long-term antiretroviral therapy in people with HIV (dated by TCRdb to between 2020 and 2023). About the investigation overall: The earliest samples were collected approximately a decade before the 2015 WHO recommendation for immediate ART, a period when ART was typically delayed until CD4 counts fell. Among the approximately 30 participants with HIV, more than ten were female. This retrospective serial study examined whether starting ART and sustained HIV suppression were associated with changes in the composition and diversity of the TRB repertoire in peripheral blood. A total of some 200 cryopreserved PBMC samples came from a few dozen adults with confirmed HIV infection and were collected serially over a mean of roughly 6 years (range 1-12). No cross-contamination during QIAcube processing was seen in test extractions of a monoclonal T-cell line run alongside a few dozen polyclonal samples. Broader findings and caveats from the paper: Because cell numbers in pre-ART samples were limited, unsorted PBMC were profiled instead of sorted CD4+ and CD8+ T cells. The samples were dated from the mid-2000s to the late 2010s, and the ART regimens that were used may be less effective than current ART regimens. Since PBMC availability was limited, sequencing covered only the TCR beta chain, with no alpha chain pairing. Compared with controls, HIV repertoires had narrower CDR3 length ranges, and the network structure pointed to an antigen-experienced repertoire that shifted only slightly toward naive after ART. Inferences about post-ART repertoire changes are limited because no data were available on ART adherence, viral resistance or therapy changes. Expanded TRB clones identified before ART initiation dominated the repertoire at all time points, although this dominance fluctuated and declined in many PLHIV after ART. Starting ART was linked to a significant rise in TRB diversity, yet even after long-term ART the diversity remained significantly lower than in transplant donor controls.

Inclusion was restricted to participants for whom at least one PBMC sample before ART initiation and at least two post-ART samples were available. Treatment was received in the United States of America by all participants with HIV. Cryopreserved samples of roughly 0.95-10 million PBMC were thawed and washed before DNA extraction. At the time of the earliest PBMC sample, participants with HIV were aged between about 23 and 55 years. PBMC samples from each participant spanned 1-4 timepoints before ART initiation and 2-8 timepoints after ART initiation, with a median of 7 samples. Serial HIV viral load, CD4+ T-cell count, ART history and demographic data were obtained for every participant. A Qiagen kit on a QIAcube was used to extract genomic DNA from unsorted PBMC, with samples processed in batches of 12. The immunoSEQ hsTCRB v3.0 assay was used at survey level resolution to sequence the TRB variable region. TRB sequencing targeted a depth of about 40,000-55,000 T-cell genomes per sample. An Illumina MiSeq with a v3 150-cycle kit was used to sequence the pooled TRB libraries. As for how the authors treated the data: Analysis of repertoires was carried out in R inside a reproducible Nextflow workflow spanning QC, data transformation and analysis. LymphoSeq2, an R package for AIRR-Seq data exploration, was used to implement custom analyses. Several samples yielding fewer than 5000 total TRB sequences were excluded, leaving 150 to 200 analyzed HIV repertoires. Of the 188 retained HIV repertoires, about 60 were collected before and 120 to 140 after ART initiation. Repertoires were downsampled to 5000 TRB nucleotide sequences, with summary statistics averaged over 100 downsampling iterations. The analysis kept only TRB sequences whose CDR3 regions were at least seven amino acids long. A Shannon entropy-derived clonality score and the Gini coefficient were used to measure diversity. In the repertoire networks, any two of the top 5000 CDR3 amino acid sequences were connected whenever the two sequences differed by an edit distance of one. Antigen specificity groups and MHC restriction were predicted for TRB CDR3 amino acid sequences with GLIPH2. To flag known CMV, EBV, HIV or tissue antigen associations, CDR3 amino acid sequences were matched against VDJdb and McPAS-TCR. Pre-ART, post-ART and control groups were compared with Wilcoxon signed-rank tests and Holm-Bonferroni correction. The immuneACCESS repertoire file appears here via TCRdb, limited to in-frame rearrangements. These files lack a portion of the clones; in checked studies, under half of the deficit traces to unresolved V genes, and the cause of the others is not known. D and trimming come from the DNA, and the V and J calls and clone size come from that table. The sample table holds 20,000 to 25,000 clones, of which 85% to 95% were seen once. 2.2% of the sample goes to the ten largest clones.

Worth noting for this clone: Its recognized antigen is unknown. No quality values exist for individual bases; no much larger clone is one base distant.

CDR1 and CDR2 (SGHVS, FNYEAQ) derive from the germline V gene. The germline V and J ends show losses of 4 bases and 5 bases respectively, and no gene match explains 3 bases of the junction. From cysteine to phenylalanine, the CDR3 is 14 amino acids long. Here the CDR3 DNA is all that survives: 42 bases in frame from base 1. Sequenced material: unsorted PBMCs, taken around 5.2 years after starting antiretroviral therapy. The TCR was taken from a woman between 45 and 60 years old with HIV. Recombination connected TRBV7-6 to TRBJ2-7; the junction holds 12 bases that match TRBD1. CDR3 region: CASSSGTGGHEQYF. DNA sequence: TGTGCCAGCAGCTCCGGGACAGGGGGCCACGAGCAGTACTTC.